The TCR beta chain described here comes from a study of blood T cells in healthy people across ages. Note on this clonotype: Its antigen is currently unknown.

Study-wide points: Among T cells, TCR beta diversity per million cells dropped roughly linearly as age rose. There was no known CMV status for donors, so expanded clonotype changes were possibly confounded.

The CDR3 runs to 15 residues. Trimming removed 2 bases at V and 2 bases at J, with 13 bases between. CDR1 and CDR2 (germline): SGHRS, YFSETQ. The second PCR ran roughly 6 to 11 cycles with a sample-barcoded 5' primer and J-beta primers. Sequencing of every sample gave 2.5 million or more CDR3-containing paired-end reads. Using its own MiXCR run on the 5' RACE reads, TCRdb lists one record per CDR3 protein. The data show just under 550,000 distinct CDR3 sequences, less than 25% seen once. These same records also appear under a second study, on T cells of mothers and their children. That study reports: Comparable shaping of TCR recombination output by thymic selection was observed in related and unrelated pairs.

The TCR comes from a boy younger than 18 in good health. The rearrangement links TRBV5-1 to TRBJ1-1, with D maybe TRBD1 (5 bases). The sequenced sample consisted of blood. This CDR3 is CASSLEGAGNTEAFF. The CDR3 nucleotides read TGCGCCAGCAGCTTAGAAGGGGCCGGTAACACTGAAGCTTTCTTT.